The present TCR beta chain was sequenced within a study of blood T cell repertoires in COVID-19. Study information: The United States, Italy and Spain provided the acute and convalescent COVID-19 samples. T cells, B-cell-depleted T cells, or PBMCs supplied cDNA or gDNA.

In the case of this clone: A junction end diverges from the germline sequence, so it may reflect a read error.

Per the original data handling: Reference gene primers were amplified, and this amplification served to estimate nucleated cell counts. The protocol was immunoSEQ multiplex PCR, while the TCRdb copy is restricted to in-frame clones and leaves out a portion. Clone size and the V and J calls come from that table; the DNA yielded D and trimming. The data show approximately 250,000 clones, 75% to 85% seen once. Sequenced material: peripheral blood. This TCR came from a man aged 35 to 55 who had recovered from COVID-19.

Here the CDR3 reads CASTIWGLANTGELFF. DNA of the CDR3: TGTGCCAGTACTATATGGGGGCTTGCGAACACCGGGGAGCTGTTTTTT. This sequence joins TRBV19 and TRBJ2-2; weak D call: TRBD1 (6 bases). Germline loops: CDR1 LNHDA, CDR2 SQIVND (reference sequence). This CDR3 is built from 16 residues. The full variable domain, rest sourced from reference TRBV19 and TRBJ2-2, is DGGITQSPKYLFRKEGQNVTLSCEQNLNHDAMYWYRQDPGQGLRLIYYSQIVNDFQKGDIAEGYSVSREKKESFPLTVTSAQKNPTAFYLCASTIWGLANTGELFFGEGSRLTVL.